The 11 T cell receptor beta chains below were found in one sample sequenced in a study of T cells after yellow fever vaccination. MiXCR, applied by TCRdb to the 5' RACE reads, yields one record per CDR3 protein. Seen here are around 200,000 distinct CDR3 sequences, 9.5% to 12% observed once, and the top ten hold 35% to 45%. This specimen was CD8+ T cells sorted from PBMCs, taken 15 days after the yellow fever booster vaccination. The source of these receptors is a man younger than 35 who received the YFV17D yellow fever vaccine.

This clonotype was counted between two and nine times. The V and J genes are TRBV9 and TRBJ1-3; 12 nucleotides match TRBD1. Germline V gene sequence: CDR1 SGDLS, CDR2 YYNGEE. V lost 4 bases to trimming and J lost 4 bases; unmatched junction nucleotides: 6. This CDR3 spans 16 amino acids. The chain's CDR3 is CASSLRDRGRGNTIYF. The CDR3 DNA reads TGTGCCAGCAGCCTCCGGGACAGGGGGCGAGGAAACACCATATATTTT.

This clonotype has just a few counts. The gene calls are TRBV7-9 and TRBJ2-5; D perhaps matches TRBD2 (6 bases). From germline, CDR1 is SEHNR and CDR2 FQNEAQ (reference sequence). Trimming pared 5 bases from V and 1 base from J, leaving 14 bases between. The CDR3 contains 15 residues. The DNA for the CDR3 is TGTGCCAGCAGCCCGGGACTCCTCCCCCAAGAGACCCAGTACTTC. This translates into CASSPGLLPQETQYF.

This chain connects TRBV29-1 to TRBJ2-7; the match to TRBD1 covers 7 bases. The CDR3 is made up of 11 amino acids. Per germline, CDR1 SQVTM and CDR2 ANQGSEA. V was clipped by 7 bases and J by 6 bases; unmatched bases: 6. The CDR3 region has the DNA TGCAGCGGAATACAGGGGCTCGAGCAGTACTTC. This translates into CSGIQGLEQYF.

This clonotype was recorded a few times. The V call is TRBV6-5, the J call TRBJ2-2; perhaps TRBD2 as D (5 bases). V was trimmed by 6 bases and J by 0 bases, leaving 11 bases between them. The CDR3 totals 15 residues. Looked up from germline, CDR1 is MNHEY and CDR2 is SVGAGI. CDR3 in amino acids: CASSPGITNTGELFF. The DNA for the CDR3 is TGTGCCAGCAGCCCGGGGATAACGAACACCGGGGAGCTGTTTTTT.

This clonotype was observed a few times. The chain employs TRBV27 and TRBJ1-1; D might be TRBD1 (5 bases). The CDR3 is 14 residues long. Germline V gene lookup returns CDR1 MNHEY and CDR2 SMNVEV (reference sequence). V shed 0 bases and J shed 4 bases, with 9 bases lying between them. The CDR3 DNA is TGTGCCAGCAGTTTATCTACCGGGGGCACTGAAGCTTTCTTT. It codes for CASSLSTGGTEAFF.

The sample holds many counts of this clonotype. The rearrangement uses TRBV5-1 and TRBJ2-1; D is undetermined. CDR1 and CDR2 (germline): SGHRS, YFSETQ. The CDR3 covers 11 residues. V gave up 4 bases and J gave up 10 bases, with 9 bases separating them. In DNA, the CDR3 is TGCGCCAGCAGCCCTGGACGGGAGCAGTTCTTC. Protein product: CASSPGREQFF.

The CDR3: CSAGQSYNEQFF. CDR3 DNA: TGCAGTGCTGGGCAGTCGTACAATGAGCAGTTCTTC. This chain links TRBV20-1 with TRBJ2-1; D not resolved. The CDR3 extends over 12 amino acids. Trimming pared 5 bases from V and 4 bases from J, leaving 9 bases between. Germline CDR1 and CDR2: DFQATT and SNEGSKA (reference sequence).

The J gene is TRBJ1-1, the V gene TRBV5-5, with 11 nucleotides matching TRBD1. Unmatched junction bases numbered 7, after V lost 4 bases and J lost 5 bases. The CDR3 totals 15 residues. In germline, CDR1 is SGHKS, CDR2 YYEKEE (reference sequence). DNA of the CDR3: TGTGCCAGCAGCCCGAGTGGGACAGGGGGGACTGAAGCTTTCTTT. Translated: CASSPSGTGGTEAFF.

This clonotype was observed at least ten times. The V and J genes are TRBV25-1 and TRBJ1-3; D gene uncertain. Germline assignment: CDR1 MGHDK and CDR2 SYGVNS. V dropped 6 bases and J dropped 2 bases, with 11 bases sitting between them. The CDR3 has 14 amino acids. The CDR3 protein is CASSPGHTGNTIYF. The CDR3 DNA sequence: TGTGCCAGCAGCCCCGGCCATACTGGAAACACCATATATTTT.

The sample holds many counts of this clonotype. This sequence joins TRBV29-1 and TRBJ2-5; D is perhaps TRBD1 (5 bases). V lost 4 bases and J 5 bases, leaving 23 bases between the germline ends. CDR3 size: 16 residues. Germline CDR1 and CDR2: SQVTM and ANQGSEA. The CDR3 region is CSVAGFVDNLGETQYF. As DNA, the CDR3 is TGCAGCGTTGCAGGGTTTGTTGACAACCTCGGGGAGACCCAGTACTTC. Supplemented by reference TRBV29-1 and TRBJ2-5, the full variable domain reads SAVISQKPSRDICQRGTSLTIQCQVDSQVTMMFWYRQQPGQSLTLIATANQGSEATYESGFVIDKFPISRPNLTFSTLTVSNMSPEDSSIYLCSVAGFVDNLGETQYFGPGTRLLVL.

The rearrangement uses TRBV19 and TRBJ1-4; perhaps TRBD1 as D (5 bases). The CDR3 sequence is 13 residues long. From germline, CDR1 is LNHDA and CDR2 SQIVND (reference sequence). Between the trimmed V and J ends, which lost 3 bases and 14 bases, there was a span of 16 bases. CDR3 DNA sequence: TGTGCCAGTAGTATTATCGCAGGGCTGGACCTGTTTTTT. Its translation: CASSIIAGLDLFF.